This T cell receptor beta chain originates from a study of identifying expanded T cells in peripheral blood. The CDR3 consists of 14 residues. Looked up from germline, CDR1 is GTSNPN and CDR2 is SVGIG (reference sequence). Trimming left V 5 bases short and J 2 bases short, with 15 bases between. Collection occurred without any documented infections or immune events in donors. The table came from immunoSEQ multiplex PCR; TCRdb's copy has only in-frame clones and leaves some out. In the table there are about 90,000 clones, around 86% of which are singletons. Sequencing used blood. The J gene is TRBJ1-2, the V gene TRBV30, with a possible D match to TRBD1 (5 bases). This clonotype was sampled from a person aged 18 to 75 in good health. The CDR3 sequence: CAWARRRGNYGYTF. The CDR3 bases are TGTGCCTGGGCCCGGAGGAGGGGCAACTATGGCTACACCTTC.